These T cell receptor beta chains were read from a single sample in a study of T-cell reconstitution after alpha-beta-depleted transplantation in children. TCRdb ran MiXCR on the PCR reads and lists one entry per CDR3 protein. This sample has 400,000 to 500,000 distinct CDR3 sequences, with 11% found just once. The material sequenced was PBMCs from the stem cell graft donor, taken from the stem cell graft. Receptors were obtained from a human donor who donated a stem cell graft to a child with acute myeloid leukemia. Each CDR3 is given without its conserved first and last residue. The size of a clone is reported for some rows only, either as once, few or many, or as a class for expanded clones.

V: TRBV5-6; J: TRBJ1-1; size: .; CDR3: AISSGFGTEAF
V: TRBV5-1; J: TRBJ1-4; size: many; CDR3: ASSKGSLHPTNEKLF
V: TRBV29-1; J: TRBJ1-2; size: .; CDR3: SVDETGSRGNYGYT
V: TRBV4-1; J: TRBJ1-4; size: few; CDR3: ASSQGTGINEKLF
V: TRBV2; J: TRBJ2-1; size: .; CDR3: ASSPLREQF
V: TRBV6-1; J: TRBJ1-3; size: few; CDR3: ASSGGMENTIY
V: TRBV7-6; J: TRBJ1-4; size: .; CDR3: ASSSQTGGGEKLF
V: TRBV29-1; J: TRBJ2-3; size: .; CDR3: SVRHTDTQY
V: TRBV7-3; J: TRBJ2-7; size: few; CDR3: ASSPHGGLSYEQY
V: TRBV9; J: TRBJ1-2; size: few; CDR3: ASSVDLRTTNYGYT
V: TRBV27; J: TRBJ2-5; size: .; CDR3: ASSITGTPKETQY
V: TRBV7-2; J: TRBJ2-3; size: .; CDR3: ASSFSGTDTQY
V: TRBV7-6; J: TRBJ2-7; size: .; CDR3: ASSSGGYLYEQY
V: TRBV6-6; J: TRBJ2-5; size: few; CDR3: ASSYFLKETQY
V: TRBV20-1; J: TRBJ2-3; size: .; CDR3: SATWDSVNLGTDTQY
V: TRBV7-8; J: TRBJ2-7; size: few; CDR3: ASSLTTSGYYEQY
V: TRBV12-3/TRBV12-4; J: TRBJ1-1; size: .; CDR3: ASREGELGAF
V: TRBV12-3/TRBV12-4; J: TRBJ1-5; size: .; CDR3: ASSPTFRGDYSNQPQH
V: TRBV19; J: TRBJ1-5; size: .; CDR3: ASNLGQGVNQPQH
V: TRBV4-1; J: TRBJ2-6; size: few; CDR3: ASSQDSGQGANVLT
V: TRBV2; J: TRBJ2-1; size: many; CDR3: ASSELASSGTIYNEQF
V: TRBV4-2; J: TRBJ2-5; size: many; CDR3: ASSQYLGLAGQETQY
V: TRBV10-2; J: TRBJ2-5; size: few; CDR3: ASSESGSGETQY
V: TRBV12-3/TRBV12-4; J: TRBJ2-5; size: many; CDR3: ASSFSGAETQY
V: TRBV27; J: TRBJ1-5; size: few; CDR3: ASSPYPGTGDNQPQH
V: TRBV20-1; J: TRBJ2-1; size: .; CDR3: SAYKLAGNYNEQF
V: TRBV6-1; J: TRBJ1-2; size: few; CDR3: ASTAGGSYGYT
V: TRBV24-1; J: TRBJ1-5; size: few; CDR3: ATSDPGSEVPQH
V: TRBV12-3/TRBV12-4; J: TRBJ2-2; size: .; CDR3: ASSQGLWTGELF
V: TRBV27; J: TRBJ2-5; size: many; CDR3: ASSLSPSWYQETQY
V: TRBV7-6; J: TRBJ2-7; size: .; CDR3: ASSPMDRTYEQY